This is a list of T cell receptor beta chains from one sample in a study of T cell responses to AZD1222 COVID-19 vaccine. Profiled with immunoSEQ multiplex PCR; TCRdb holds only in-frame clones, not every one. This sample yields over 50,000 clones, of which roughly four fifths are seen a single time; roughly 27% belongs to the top ten. Material: peripheral blood, obtained 28 days after the second AZD1222 dose. All receptors derive from an adult who received the AZD1222 COVID-19 vaccine. Both conserved end residues are part of each CDR3. A D gene is named only where the DNA matches it firmly. The size of a clone is reported for some rows only, either as once, few or many, or as a class for expanded clones.

V gene	D gene	J gene	CDR3 length	clone size	CDR3 DNA	CDR3 protein
TRBV2	-	TRBJ1-2	16	-	TGTGCCAGCAGTGAAGGAGGGTCAGGGACTAACTATGGCTACACCTTC	CASSEGGSGTNYGYTF
TRBV5-4	-	TRBJ2-3	13	-	TGTGCCAGCAGCCCTTCTGGCACAGATACGCAGTATTTT	CASSPSGTDTQYF
TRBV18	-	TRBJ1-2	15	-	TGTGCCAGCTCACCAAAGGACAGCTTGAGCGGGGGCTACACCTTC	CASSPKDSLSGGYTF
TRBV6-2/TRBV6-3	TRBD1	TRBJ1-5	16	once	TGTGCCAGCAGTTACACGGCAGGGGGCAAGTGGCAGCCCCAGCATTTT	CASSYTAGGKWQPQHF
TRBV6-2/TRBV6-3	-	TRBJ2-4	16	-	TGTGCCAGCAGTTACTCGATTTCTCGGGCCAAAAACATTCAGTACTTC	CASSYSISRAKNIQYF
TRBV27	-	TRBJ1-1	16	-	TGTGCCAGCAGCCCAGGGCGGGCAGCTAAGAACACTGAAGCTTTCTTT	CASSPGRAAKNTEAFF
TRBV19	TRBD1	TRBJ2-4	13	-	TGTGCCAGTAGTACTCAGGGGGCTAACATTCAGTACTTC	CASSTQGANIQYF
TRBV12-5	-	TRBJ2-1	16	-	TGTGCTAGTGGTTCCCCCCTTACGGGTTACTACAATGAGCAGTTCTTC	CASGSPLTGYYNEQFF
TRBV21-1	-	TRBJ2-6	20	-	TGTGCCAGCAGCAAAAGTGACGGCAGGCCATATTACTCTGGGGCCAACGTCCTGACTTTC	CASSKSDGRPYYSGANVLTF
TRBV6-5	-	TRBJ1-2	14	few	TGTGCCAGCAGTTACCGGACCGAGGCCTATGGCTACACCTTC	CASSYRTEAYGYTF
TRBV27	TRBD2	TRBJ2-1	17	-	TGTGCCAGCAGTTGGACTAGCGGGAGTTCCCCTAACAATGAGCAGTTCTTC	CASSWTSGSSPNNEQFF
TRBV7-2	-	TRBJ1-6	15	-	TGTGCCAGCAGCGCAGACAGCATTCGTAATTCACCCCTCCACTTT	CASSADSIRNSPLHF
TRBV6-5	-	TRBJ1-2	14	-	TGTGCCAGCAGGCTAAACGGGAATAACTATGGCTACACCTTC	CASRLNGNNYGYTF
TRBV7-9	-	TRBJ2-3	15	-	TGTGCCAGCAGCTTAAGTCCAGGGGACACAGATACGCAGTATTTT	CASSLSPGDTDTQYF
TRBV28	-	TRBJ2-7	15	-	TGTGCCAGCAGTTACACGACAGGAGTTTCCTACGAGCAGTACTTC	CASSYTTGVSYEQYF
TRBV18	TRBD2	TRBJ2-2	16	-	TGTGCCAGCTCACGTGGCGGGACTAGAGGCACCGGGGAGCTGTTTTTT	CASSRGGTRGTGELFF
TRBV19	-	TRBJ2-1	14	-	TGTGCCAGTAGTATAGCAGGGTCCTACAATGAGCAGTTCTTC	CASSIAGSYNEQFF
TRBV3-1/TRBV3-2	TRBD1	TRBJ2-7	14	-	TGTGCCAGCAGCCAAGCTACAGGGGTGGGCGAGCAGTACTTC	CASSQATGVGEQYF
TRBV10-2	-	TRBJ1-6	14	-	TGCGCTACAAGGGAACCCTCCTATAATTCACCCCTCCACTTT	CATREPSYNSPLHF
TRBV7-2	-	TRBJ2-5	16	few	TGTGCCAGCAGCTACGAACAGGGCTGGGGGCAAGAGACCCAGTACTTC	CASSYEQGWGQETQYF
TRBV28	TRBD1	TRBJ1-5	15	once	TGTGCCAGCAGTTTGGGGGGACAGCGCAATCAGCCCCAGCATTTT	CASSLGGQRNQPQHF
TRBV28	-	TRBJ1-1	14	-	TGTGCCAGCAGGCTTGCGCCAGCGAACACTGAAGCTTTCTTT	CASRLAPANTEAFF
TRBV7-9	-	TRBJ2-7	15	-	TGTGCCAGCAGCCCGGATCCCCCGGGGCCGTACGAGCAGTACTTC	CASSPDPPGPYEQYF
TRBV5-1	-	TRBJ2-7	14	-	TGCGCCAGCAGCATGTCCGAGGGCATGGGCGAGCAGTACTTC	CASSMSEGMGEQYF
TRBV28	-	TRBJ1-4	13	-	TGTGCCAGCAAGGACAGCCTGAATGAAAAACTGTTTTTT	CASKDSLNEKLFF
TRBV6-2/TRBV6-3	-	TRBJ2-2	13	-	TGTGCCAGCAGTTACGGGGGGCCCGGGGAGCTGTTTTTT	CASSYGGPGELFF
TRBV10-3	-	TRBJ1-1	13	-	TGTGCCATCAGTGAGGGGGCGAACACTGAAGCTTTCTTT	CAISEGANTEAFF
TRBV28	TRBD2	TRBJ2-7	13	-	TGTGCCAGCGTTCCCGGGGGGTCCTACGAGCAGTACTTC	CASVPGGSYEQYF
TRBV24-1	TRBD2	TRBJ2-1	13	once	TGTGCCACCGGGGTAGCGGGCTACAATGAGCAGTTCTTC	CATGVAGYNEQFF
TRBV27	-	TRBJ2-7	12	-	TGTGCCAGCAGTCCGGATCACTACGAGCAGTACTTC	CASSPDHYEQYF
TRBV27	-	TRBJ1-5	13	-	TGTGCCAGCAGTTTGGATGGATATCAGCCCCAGCATTTT	CASSLDGYQPQHF
TRBV28	TRBD2	TRBJ2-2	11	-	TGTGCCACCCGGACTAGCCGGGAGCTGTTTTTT	CATRTSRELFF
TRBV6-5	-	TRBJ2-7	13	-	TGTGCCAGCAGTTACGGGACACAATACGAGCAGTACTTC	CASSYGTQYEQYF
TRBV27	TRBD2	TRBJ2-7	14	once	TGTGCCAGCAGAGCGGGAGGAATCTCCTACGAGCAGTACTTC	CASRAGGISYEQYF
TRBV14	-	TRBJ1-2	14	-	TGTGCCAGCAGCCAAGCGGAGGGGACGGATGGCTACACCTTC	CASSQAEGTDGYTF
TRBV2	TRBD1	TRBJ1-1	15	-	TGTGCCAGCAGACCCGCCGGGACAGAGAACACTGAAGCTTTCTTT	CASRPAGTENTEAFF
TRBV3-1/TRBV3-2	TRBD1	TRBJ2-1	16	-	TGTGCCAGCAGCCCCTGGACAGGCGGCTCCTACAATGAGCAGTTCTTC	CASSPWTGGSYNEQFF
TRBV7-2	TRBD1	TRBJ2-1	15	-	TGTGCCAGCAGCCCCGGACAGGGGGGGACCAATGAGCAGTTCTTC	CASSPGQGGTNEQFF
TRBV2	TRBD2	TRBJ2-7	13	-	TGTGCCAGCAGTGCCCCACTAGCGGAAGAGCAGTACTTC	CASSAPLAEEQYF
TRBV27	-	TRBJ1-1	14	-	TGTGCCAGCAGTTTTCTTGCGGGGAACACTGAAGCTTTCTTT	CASSFLAGNTEAFF
TRBV5-1	-	TRBJ1-4	15	-	TGCGCCAGCAGCTTGAACACCGCCCCTAATGAAAAACTGTTTTTT	CASSLNTAPNEKLFF
TRBV16	-	TRBJ1-2	14	few	TGTGCCAGCAGCCAATTGGACGGAGTCTATGGCTACACCTTC	CASSQLDGVYGYTF
TRBV30	-	TRBJ1-1	15	once	TGTGCCTGGAGTCAGTCGGAGGCCCTATATACCGGAGCTTTCTTT	CAWSQSEALYTGAFF